This T cell receptor (beta chain) was profiled in a study of blood T cell repertoires in COVID-19. On the study more broadly: T cells, B-cell-depleted T cells, or PBMCs provided the cDNA or gDNA that served as material.

This table comes from immunoSEQ multiplex PCR, and its TCRdb copy is limited to in-frame clones, with some not included. The sample shows 250,000 to 350,000 clones, 89% of them seen only once. V shed 5 bases, J shed 7 bases, and the junction held 11 bases outside the gene matches. The CDR3 is made up of 16 amino acids. Germline CDR1 is LNHDA and CDR2 is SQIVND (reference sequence). Sample: peripheral blood. The rearrangement uses TRBV19 and TRBJ1-6; TRBD1 matches 7 bases. This TCR was recovered from a woman aged 60-70 years with acute or convalescent COVID-19. CDR3 sequence (DNA): TGTGCCAGTAGTCCCGCCTCCAGGGGGAGCAATTCACCCCTCCACTTT. This encodes CASSPASRGSNSPLHF.